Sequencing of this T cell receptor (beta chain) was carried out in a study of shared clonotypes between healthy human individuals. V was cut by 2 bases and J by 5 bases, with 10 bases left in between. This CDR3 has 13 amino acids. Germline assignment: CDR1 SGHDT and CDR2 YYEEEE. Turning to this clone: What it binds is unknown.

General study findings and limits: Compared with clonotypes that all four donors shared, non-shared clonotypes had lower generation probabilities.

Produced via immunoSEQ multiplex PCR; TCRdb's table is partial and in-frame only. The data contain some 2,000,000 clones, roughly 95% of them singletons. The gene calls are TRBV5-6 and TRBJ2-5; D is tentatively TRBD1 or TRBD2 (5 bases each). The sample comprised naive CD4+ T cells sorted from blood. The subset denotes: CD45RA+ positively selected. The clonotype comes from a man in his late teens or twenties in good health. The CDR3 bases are TGTGCCAGCAGCTTCGGGTGGGGGGAGACCCAGTACTTC. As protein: CASSFGWGETQYF.